This T cell receptor (beta chain) was observed in a study of blood T cells in healthy people across ages. The use of a sample-barcoded 5' primer and a J-beta primer mix characterized a second PCR of 7 to 11 cycles. MiXCR, applied by TCRdb to the 5' RACE reads, yields one record per CDR3 protein. The table records about 1.5 million distinct CDR3 sequences, 35% to 45% of them present only once. As concerns this clonotype: Its antigen is not identified. The junction differs from germline at one of its ends, possibly a read error.

Study conclusions and caveats: Fewer expanded clones and more diversity marked long-lived versus aged donors. As age increased, TCR beta diversity per million T cells fell in a roughly linear fashion. Researchers judged that diversity estimates from one million T cells fell short of true values.

Russia was home to the donors, healthy Caucasian individuals aged 6 to 90. The specimen sequenced was blood. The TCR comes from a woman aged 18-29 years in good health.

The CDR3 loop reads CATNRGSLGVVAFF. The DNA of the CDR3 is TGTGCCACCAACAGAGGATCCTTAGGGGTTGTAGCTTTCTTT. The chain employs TRBV15 and TRBJ1-1, with D possibly being TRBD1 (5 bases). This CDR3 region has 14 residues. The V gene's germline CDR1 is LNHNV and CDR2 YYDKDF (reference sequence).